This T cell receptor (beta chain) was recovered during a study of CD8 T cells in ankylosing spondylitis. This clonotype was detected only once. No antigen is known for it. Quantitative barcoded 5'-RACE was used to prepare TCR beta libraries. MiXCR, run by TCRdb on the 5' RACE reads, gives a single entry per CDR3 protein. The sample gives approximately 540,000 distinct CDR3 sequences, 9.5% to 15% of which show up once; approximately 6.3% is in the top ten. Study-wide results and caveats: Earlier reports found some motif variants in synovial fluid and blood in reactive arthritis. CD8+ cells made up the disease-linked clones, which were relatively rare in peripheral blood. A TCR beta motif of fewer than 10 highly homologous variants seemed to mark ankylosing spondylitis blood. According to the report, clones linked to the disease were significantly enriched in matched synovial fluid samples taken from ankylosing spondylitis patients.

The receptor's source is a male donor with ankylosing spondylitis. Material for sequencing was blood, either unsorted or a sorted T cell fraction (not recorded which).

CDR3 residues: CASSLHAGLADYNEQFF. Written as DNA, the CDR3 is TGTGCCAGCAGCCTCCACGCGGGACTAGCGGACTACAATGAGCAGTTCTTC. The chain employs TRBV7-2 and TRBJ2-1; 11 bases are shared with TRBD2. The germline V gene has CDR1 SGHTA and CDR2 FQGNSA. This CDR3 region has 17 residues. J lost 3 bases, V lost 5 bases, and 9 bases had no gene match.